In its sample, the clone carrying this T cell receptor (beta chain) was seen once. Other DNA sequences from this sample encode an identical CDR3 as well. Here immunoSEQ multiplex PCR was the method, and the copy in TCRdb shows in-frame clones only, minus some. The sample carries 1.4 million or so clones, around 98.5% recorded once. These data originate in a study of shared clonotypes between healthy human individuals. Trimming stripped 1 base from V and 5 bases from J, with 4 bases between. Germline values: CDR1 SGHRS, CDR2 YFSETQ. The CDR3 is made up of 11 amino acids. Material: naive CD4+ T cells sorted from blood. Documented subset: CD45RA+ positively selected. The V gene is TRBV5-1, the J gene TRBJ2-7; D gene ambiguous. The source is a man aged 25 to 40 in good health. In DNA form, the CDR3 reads TGCGCCAGCAGCTTGTCTAACGAGCAGTACTTC. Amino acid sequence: CASSLSNEQYF.